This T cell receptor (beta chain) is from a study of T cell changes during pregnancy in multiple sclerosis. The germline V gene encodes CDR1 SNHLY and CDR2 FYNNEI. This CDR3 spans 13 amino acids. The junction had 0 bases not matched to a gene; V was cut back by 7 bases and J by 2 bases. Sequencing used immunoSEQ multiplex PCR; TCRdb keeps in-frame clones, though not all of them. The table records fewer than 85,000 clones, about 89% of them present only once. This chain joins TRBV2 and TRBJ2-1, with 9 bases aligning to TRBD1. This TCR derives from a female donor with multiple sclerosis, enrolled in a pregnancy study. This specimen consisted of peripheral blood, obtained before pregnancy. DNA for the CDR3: TGTGCCAGCAACAGGGGGCCCTACAATGAGCAGTTCTTC. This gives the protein CASNRGPYNEQFF.